This T cell receptor (beta chain) derives from a study of cytotoxic CD8 clonotypes in ibrutinib-treated CLL. The ends were cut back, 1 base at V and 2 bases at J, with 15 bases in the middle. Germline CDR1 reads SEHNR; CDR2 reads FQNEAQ (reference sequence). CDR3 size: 16 residues. This clone was recorded a few times. Its antigen is unidentified. Libraries were prepared by immunoSEQ multiplex PCR; TCRdb keeps only in-frame clonotypes and omits some of them. The sample contains about 130,000 clones, over 75% of which appear only once. Whole-study results and caveats: Against age-matched healthy donors, baseline clonality ran higher and tracked circulating CD8+ T-cell counts.

The sequencing used PBMCs, collected after 24 months of ibrutinib treatment. This TCR derives from a human donor with chronic lymphocytic leukemia. The chain recombines TRBV7-9 with TRBJ2-7; D is possibly TRBD1 (6 bases). The CDR3 DNA sequence: TGTGCCAGCAGCTTAGATAGGGGACATTTAACCTACGAGCAGTACTTC. Its protein product is CASSLDRGHLTYEQYF.